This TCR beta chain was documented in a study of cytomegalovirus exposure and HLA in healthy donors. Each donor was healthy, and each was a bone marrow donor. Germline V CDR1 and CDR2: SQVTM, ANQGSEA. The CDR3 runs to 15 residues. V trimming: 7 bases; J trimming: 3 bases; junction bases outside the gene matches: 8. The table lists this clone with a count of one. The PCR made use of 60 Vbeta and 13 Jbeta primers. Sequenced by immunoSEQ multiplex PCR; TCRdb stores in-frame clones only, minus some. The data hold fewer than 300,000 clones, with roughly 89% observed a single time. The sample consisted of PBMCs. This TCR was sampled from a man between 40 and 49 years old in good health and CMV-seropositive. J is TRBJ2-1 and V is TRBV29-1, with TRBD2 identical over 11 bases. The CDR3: CSARTLAGGYNEQFF. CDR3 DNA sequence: TGCAGCGCCAGGACCCTAGCGGGAGGCTACAATGAGCAGTTCTTC.